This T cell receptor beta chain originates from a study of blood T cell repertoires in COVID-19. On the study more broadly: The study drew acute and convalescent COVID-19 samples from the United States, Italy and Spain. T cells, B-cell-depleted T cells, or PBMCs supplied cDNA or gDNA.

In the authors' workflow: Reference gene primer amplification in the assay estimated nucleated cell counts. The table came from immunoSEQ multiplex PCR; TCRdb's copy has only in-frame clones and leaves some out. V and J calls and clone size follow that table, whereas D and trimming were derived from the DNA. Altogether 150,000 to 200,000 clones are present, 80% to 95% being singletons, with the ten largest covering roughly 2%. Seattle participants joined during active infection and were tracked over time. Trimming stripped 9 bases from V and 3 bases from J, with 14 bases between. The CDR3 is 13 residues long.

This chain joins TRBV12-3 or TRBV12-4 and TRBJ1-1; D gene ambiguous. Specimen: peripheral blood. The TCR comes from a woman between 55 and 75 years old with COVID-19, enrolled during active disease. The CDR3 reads CARAEGSYTEAFF. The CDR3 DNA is TGTGCCAGGGCGGAAGGCAGCTACACTGAAGCTTTCTTT.